A single sample gave rise to the 13 T cell receptor beta chains below, sequenced in a study of T cell repertoires in cytomegalovirus infection. TCRdb itself ran the reads through MiXCR, one entry per CDR3 protein. Seen here are fewer than 550,000 distinct CDR3 sequences, about 30% observed once, and the top ten hold approximately 13%. The sequenced material came from PBMCs. These receptors all stem from a human donor in good health (CMV status not recorded). Some clones in this sample may be carry-over from other donors' samples.

The CDR3 coding sequence is TGTGCCAGCAGACTAAGCACAGATACGCAGTATTTT. Protein: CASRLSTDTQYF. V and J are TRBV2 and TRBJ2-3, with D unresolved. The germline V gene has CDR1 SNHLY and CDR2 FYNNEI. The V and J ends lost 6 bases and 0 bases respectively, with 4 bases between them. The CDR3 is 12 amino acids. The whole variable domain, remainder taken from reference TRBV2 and TRBJ2-3, is EPEVTQTPSHQVTQMGQEVILRCVPISNHLYFYWYRQILGQKVEFLVSFYNNEISEKSEIFDDQFSVERPDGSNFTLKIRSTKLEDSAMYFCASRLSTDTQYFGPGTRLTVL.

This clonotype was seen repeatedly, ten times or more. The chain links TRBV7-2 to TRBJ2-1; D gene unclear. This CDR3 is 13 amino acids long. Trimming took off 2 bases at V and 6 bases at J, with 8 bases between the two ends. The V gene's germline CDR1 is SGHTA and CDR2 FQGNSA. The CDR3 coding sequence is TGTGCCAGCAGCTTAAGGCAGGCCAATGAGCAGTTCTTC. It encodes CASSLRQANEQFF.

The chain links TRBV6-1 to TRBJ2-7; TRBD1 is a possible D gene (6 bases). V was clipped by 7 bases and J by 2 bases, with 18 bases between them. Looked up from germline, CDR1 is MNHNS and CDR2 is SASEGT. CDR3 length: 15 amino acids. DNA for the CDR3: TGTGCCAGCAATAGTTACGGGACATATACCTACGAGCAGTACTTC. As protein: CASNSYGTYTYEQYF.

CDR3 region: CAISEGPQGGGELFF. The CDR3 DNA sequence: TGTGCCATCAGTGAAGGCCCCCAAGGTGGCGGGGAGCTGTTTTTT. The chain is built from TRBV10-3 and TRBJ2-2, with D unclear. Trimming pared 3 bases from V and 7 bases from J, leaving 15 bases between. The CDR3 loop spans 15 amino acids. Germline assignment: CDR1 ENHRY and CDR2 SYGVKD.

The chain couples TRBV27 to TRBJ1-2; 7 nucleotides match TRBD1. The CDR3 totals 13 residues. Trimming at V came to 6 bases and at J to 11 bases, leaving 12 bases not matched to a gene. The germline V gene has CDR1 MNHEY and CDR2 SMNVEV (reference sequence). CDR3 sequence: CASSPSTGTRYTF. The CDR3 DNA reads as TGTGCCAGCAGCCCATCGACAGGGACCAGATACACCTTC.

This clonotype was observed a handful of times. The chain uses TRBV6-2 or TRBV6-3 and TRBJ2-7; 7 nucleotides align to TRBD1. This CDR3 spans 15 amino acids. V shed 5 bases and J 3 bases; nucleotides not matched to a gene: 10. Germline-derived CDR1 and CDR2 are MNHEY and SVGEGT. The CDR3 nucleotides are TGTGCCAGCAGTCCAGCGACAGGGAATAGCTACGAGCAGTACGTC. It codes for CASSPATGNSYEQYV.

The chain links TRBV7-9 to TRBJ1-1; 7 nucleotides agree with TRBD1. Trimming cost V 5 bases and J 4 bases; bases outside gene matches: 7. CDR1 is SEHNR and CDR2 is FQNEAQ in the germline V gene (reference sequence). The CDR3 runs to 14 residues. The chain's CDR3 is CASSPEQGFTEAFF. The CDR3 DNA follows: TGTGCCAGCAGCCCAGAACAGGGGTTCACTGAAGCTTTCTTT.

V is TRBV30 and J is TRBJ2-3, with 10 bases lining up with TRBD2. The ends lost 4 bases at V and 5 bases at J; junction bases unmatched: 3. The CDR3 consists of 13 residues. Germline-derived CDR1 and CDR2 are GTSNPN and SVGIG (reference sequence). This chain's CDR3 is CAWTLAGGDTQYF. The CDR3 region has the DNA TGTGCCTGGACATTAGCGGGAGGAGATACGCAGTATTTT.

This clonotype has just a few counts. The J gene is TRBJ2-1, the V gene TRBV28, with D maybe TRBD2 (6 bases). There are 14 residues in the CDR3. Germline lookup yields CDR1 MDHEN and CDR2 SYDVKM. The V end was cut by 3 bases, the J end by 7 bases, with 13 bases between. The DNA of the CDR3 is TGTGCCAGCAGTTTTTCGGGGGTGAAAAATGAGCAGTTCTTC. Its protein product is CASSFSGVKNEQFF. The full variable domain, completed using reference TRBV28 and TRBJ2-1, is DVKVTQSSRYLVKRTGEKVFLECVQDMDHENMFWYRQDPGLGLRLIYFSYDVKMKEKGDIPEGYSVSREKKERFSLILESASTNQTSMYLCASSFSGVKNEQFFGPGTRLTVL.

The rearrangement uses TRBV7-2 and TRBJ1-2; TRBD1 matches 9 bases. Germline V lookup: CDR1 SGHTA, CDR2 FQGNSA. This CDR3 region has 12 residues. J gave up 8 bases and V 7 bases, and 5 bases lay outside the gene matches. This chain's CDR3 is CASTPDRGGYTF. In DNA form, the CDR3 reads TGTGCCAGCACCCCGGACAGGGGAGGCTACACCTTC.

V usage is TRBV6-8 and J usage is TRBJ2-7, with 11 bases identical to TRBD2. CDR1 is MNHGY, CDR2 SAAAGT, per germline. The CDR3 is 13 residues long. CDR3 nucleotides: TGTGTCAGCAAGCTAGCGGGAGGAGGCGAGCAGTACGTC. Its protein is CVSKLAGGGEQYV.

The gene calls are TRBV11-3 and TRBJ2-1, with D possibly being TRBD1 or TRBD2 (5 bases each). The CDR3 loop spans 14 amino acids. Germline lookup yields CDR1 SGHNT and CDR2 YENEEA. The V end lost 7 bases, the J end lost 1 base, and 11 bases lay between the germline ends. The DNA for the CDR3 is TGTGCCAGCAAAATGGGGGATTCCTACAATGAGCAGTTCTTC. It codes for CASKMGDSYNEQFF.

CDR3 nucleotide sequence: TGTGCCAGCAGCCCCACCCGAGGAGCTTATGGCTACACCTTC. Its protein is CASSPTRGAYGYTF. The rearrangement uses TRBV12-3 or TRBV12-4 and TRBJ1-2; D ambiguous. The CDR3 loop spans 14 amino acids. The germline V and J ends were trimmed by 6 bases and 5 bases, with 16 bases remaining between them.